This TCR beta chain was identified in a study of blood T cell repertoires in COVID-19. Overall study context: The origin of the acute and convalescent COVID-19 samples was the United States, Italy and Spain. T cells, B-cell-depleted T cells, or PBMCs supplied cDNA or gDNA.

The authors' processing: Amplifying reference gene primers gave estimates of nucleated cell counts. Measured with immunoSEQ multiplex PCR; TCRdb has only the in-frame clones, and not every one. V, J and clone size are taken as reported in that table, and D and trimming were inferred from the DNA itself. The table has about 160,000 clones, 85% to 95% seen once; the top ten hold 3.5% to 5%. The CDR3 has 14 residues. Per the germline V gene, CDR1 is MNHNY and CDR2 is SVGAGI (reference sequence). V lost 7 bases to trimming and J lost 5 bases, with 17 bases between them. Sample: peripheral blood. The chain uses TRBV6-6 and TRBJ1-1; TRBD1 is a possible D gene (6 bases). This clonotype originated in a woman aged 45-65 years with acute or convalescent COVID-19. CDR3 nucleotides: TGTGCCAGCATCACCGGGGGGGCGAGTACTGAAGCTTTCTTT. As protein: CASITGGASTEAFF.